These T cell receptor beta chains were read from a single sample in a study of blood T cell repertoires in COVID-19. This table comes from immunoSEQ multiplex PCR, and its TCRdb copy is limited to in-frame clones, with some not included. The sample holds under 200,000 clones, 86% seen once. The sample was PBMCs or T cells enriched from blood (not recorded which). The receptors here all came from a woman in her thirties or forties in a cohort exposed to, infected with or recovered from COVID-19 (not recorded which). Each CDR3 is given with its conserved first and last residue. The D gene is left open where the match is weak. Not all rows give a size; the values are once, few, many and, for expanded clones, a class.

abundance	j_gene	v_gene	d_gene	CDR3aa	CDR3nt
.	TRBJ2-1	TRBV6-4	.	CASSRHQDSINEQFF	TGTGCCAGCAGCCGCCACCAGGACAGCATCAATGAGCAGTTCTTC
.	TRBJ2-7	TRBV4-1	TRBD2	CASSQVASGGAYEQYF	TGCGCCAGCAGCCAAGTTGCTAGCGGGGGGGCCTACGAGCAGTACTTC
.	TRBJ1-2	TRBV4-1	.	CASSQEAQAGYGYTF	TGCGCCAGCAGCCAAGAGGCCCAGGCAGGCTATGGCTACACCTTC
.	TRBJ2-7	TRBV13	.	CASSSGGTGAKEQYF	TGTGCCAGCAGCTCCGGGGGGACAGGCGCTAAAGAGCAGTACTTC
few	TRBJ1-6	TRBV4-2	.	CASSQARLGDNSPLHF	TGTGCCAGCAGCCAAGCACGGCTAGGGGATAATTCACCCCTCCACTTT
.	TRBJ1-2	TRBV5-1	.	CASSLSAGNYGYTF	TGCGCCAGCAGCTTGTCCGCGGGTAACTATGGCTACACCTTC
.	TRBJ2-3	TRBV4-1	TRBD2	CASSQRLAGVLREYF	TGCGCCAGCAGCCAAAGACTAGCGGGGGTCCTAAGGGAGTATTTT
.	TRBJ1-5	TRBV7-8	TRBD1	CASSREGQSSNQPQHF	TGTGCCAGCAGCCGGGAGGGACAGTCCAGCAATCAGCCCCAGCATTTT
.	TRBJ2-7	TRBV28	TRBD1	CASRGQVGDLYEQYF	TGTGCCAGCAGGGGACAGGTTGGGGATCTCTACGAGCAGTACTTC
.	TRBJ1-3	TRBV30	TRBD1	CAWSETGTGGYSGNTIYF	TGTGCCTGGAGCGAAACCGGGACAGGGGGTTACTCTGGAAACACCATATATTTT
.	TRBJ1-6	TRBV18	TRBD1	CASSPDRDYNSPLHF	TGTGCCAGCTCACCGGACAGGGACTATAATTCACCCCTCCACTTT
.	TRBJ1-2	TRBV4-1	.	CASSQVRTANYGYTF	TGCGCCAGCAGCCAAGTAAGGACAGCTAACTATGGCTACACCTTC
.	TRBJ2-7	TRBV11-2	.	CASSRTRDLLPYTIDEQYF	TGTGCCAGCAGCCGCACAAGGGACTTACTCCCCTATACCATTGACGAGCAGTACTTC
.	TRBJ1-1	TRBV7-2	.	CASSPRGVLDEAFF	TGTGCCAGCAGCCCCCGGGGGGTACTAGATGAAGCTTTCTTT
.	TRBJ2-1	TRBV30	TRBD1	CAWTPGQSDNEQFF	TGTGCCTGGACCCCGGGACAGTCGGACAATGAGCAGTTCTTC
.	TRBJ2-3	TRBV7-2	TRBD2	CASSYGLAGGRTDTQYF	TGTGCCAGCAGCTACGGACTAGCGGGGGGGAGGACAGATACGCAGTATTTT
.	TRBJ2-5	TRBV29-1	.	CSVGFVRGVETQYF	TGCAGCGTTGGGTTCGTTCGGGGTGTAGAGACCCAGTACTTC
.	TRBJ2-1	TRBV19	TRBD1	CASSISSRDGQGYNEQFF	TGTGCCAGTAGTATATCCTCTAGAGACGGACAGGGCTACAATGAGCAGTTCTTC
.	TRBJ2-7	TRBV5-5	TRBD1	CATSPSKQGASYEQYF	TGTGCCACTAGTCCCTCCAAACAGGGGGCATCCTACGAGCAGTACTTC
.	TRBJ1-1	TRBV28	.	CASSLWEESTEAFF	TGTGCCAGCAGTTTATGGGAGGAAAGCACTGAAGCTTTCTTT
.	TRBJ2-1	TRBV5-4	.	CASSVTVVPYNEQFF	TGTGCCAGCAGCGTCACGGTGGTCCCCTACAATGAGCAGTTCTTC
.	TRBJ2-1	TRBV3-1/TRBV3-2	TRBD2	CASSPMATSGGHEQFF	TGTGCCAGCAGCCCAATGGCGACTAGCGGGGGCCATGAGCAGTTCTTC
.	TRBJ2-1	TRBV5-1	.	CASSLDSSYNEQFF	TGCGCCAGCAGCTTGGACAGCTCCTACAATGAGCAGTTCTTC
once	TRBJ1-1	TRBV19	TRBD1	CASSAGQGEAFF	TGTGCCAGTAGTGCAGGACAGGGGGAAGCTTTCTTT
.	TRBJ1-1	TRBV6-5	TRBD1	CASSYSTGTEAFF	TGTGCCAGCAGCTACTCGACAGGGACTGAAGCTTTCTTT
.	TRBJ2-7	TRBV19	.	CASSQAGRYEQYF	TGTGCCAGTAGTCAGGCAGGCAGGTACGAGCAGTACTTC
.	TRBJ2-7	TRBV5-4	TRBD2	CASSLLVGRAYEQYF	TGTGCCAGCAGCTTGCTGGTCGGGAGGGCCTACGAGCAGTACTTC
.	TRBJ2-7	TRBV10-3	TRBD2	CAISESVGGMISAEQYF	TGTGCCATCAGTGAGTCGGTGGGAGGGATGATCTCGGCCGAGCAGTACTTC
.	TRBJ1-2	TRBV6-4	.	CASSDSRQGFGGYTF	TGTGCCAGCAGTGACTCGAGGCAGGGATTTGGTGGCTACACCTTC
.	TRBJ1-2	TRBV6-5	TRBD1	CASSYQGARGYTF	TGTGCCAGCAGTTACCAGGGGGCGAGGGGCTACACCTTC
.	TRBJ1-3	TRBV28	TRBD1	CASIQILGTGGHTIYF	TGTGCCAGCATCCAAATTCTGGGGACAGGGGGCCACACCATATATTTT
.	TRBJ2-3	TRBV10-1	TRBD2	CARRAGGSTDTQYF	TGCGCCAGACGGGCGGGAGGGAGCACAGATACGCAGTATTTT
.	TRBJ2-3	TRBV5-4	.	CASSLLVFADTQYF	TGTGCCAGCAGCTTATTAGTTTTCGCAGATACGCAGTATTTT
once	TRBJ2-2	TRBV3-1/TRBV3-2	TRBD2	CASSLRGGHTGELFF	TGTGCCAGCAGCCTACGGGGGGGGCACACCGGGGAGCTGTTTTTT
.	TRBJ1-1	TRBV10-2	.	CASSESGQSTEAFF	TGCGCCAGCAGTGAGTCCGGACAGAGCACTGAAGCTTTCTTT
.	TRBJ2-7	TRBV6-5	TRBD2	CASSLLAGGTYEQYF	TGTGCCAGCAGTTTACTAGCGGGGGGAACTTACGAGCAGTACTTC
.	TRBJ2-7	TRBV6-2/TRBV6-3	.	CASSYAEHYEQYF	TGTGCCAGCAGTTACGCGGAGCACTACGAGCAGTACTTC
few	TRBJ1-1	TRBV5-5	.	CASSLYRSMNTEAFF	TGTGCCAGCAGCCTGTACAGGAGCATGAACACTGAAGCTTTCTTT
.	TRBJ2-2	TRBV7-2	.	CASSLASGLGTGELFF	TGTGCCAGCAGCTTAGCGTCGGGACTGGGCACCGGGGAGCTGTTTTTT
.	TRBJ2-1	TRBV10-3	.	CAISEREGNEQFF	TGTGCCATCAGTGAACGGGAAGGCAATGAGCAGTTCTTC
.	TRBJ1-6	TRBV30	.	CAWSIGSYNSPLHF	TGTGCCTGGAGCATCGGCTCCTATAATTCACCCCTCCACTTT
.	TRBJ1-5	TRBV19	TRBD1	CASNTRGSSNQPQHF	TGTGCCAGTAACACCAGGGGGTCTAGCAATCAGCCCCAGCATTTT
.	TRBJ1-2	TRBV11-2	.	CASSSNAAPLF	TGTGCCAGCAGCTCTAATGCGGCCCCCCTCTTC
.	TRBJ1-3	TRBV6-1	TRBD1	CASSEFVQGGALGNTIYF	TGTGCCAGCAGTGAATTCGTCCAGGGGGGAGCGCTTGGAAACACCATATATTTT
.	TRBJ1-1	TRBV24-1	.	CATSGNEGVVTEAFF	TGTGCCACCAGTGGTAATGAGGGGGTGGTCACTGAAGCTTTCTTT
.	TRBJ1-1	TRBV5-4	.	CASSLAAGIMNTEAFF	TGTGCCAGCAGCTTAGCAGCAGGGATTATGAACACTGAAGCTTTCTTT
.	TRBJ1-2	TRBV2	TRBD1	CASSGTGGILGGYTF	TGTGCCAGCAGCGGGACAGGGGGTATCCTTGGTGGCTACACCTTC
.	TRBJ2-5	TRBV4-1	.	CASSQGQRETQYF	TGCGCCAGCAGCCAAGGGCAGAGGGAGACCCAGTACTTC
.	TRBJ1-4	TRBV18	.	CASSPYQGTNEKLFF	TGTGCCAGCTCACCATATCAGGGGACTAATGAAAAACTGTTTTTT